The clone carrying this T cell receptor beta chain was seen only once. No antigen is known for it. These data are taken from a study of Graves' ophthalmopathy and Graves' hyperthyroidism. The study's findings and limits: Most thyroid clonotypes with frequency above 0.001 were detected in blood too.

Other autoimmune diseases, uncontrolled infections, pregnancy or lactation led to the exclusion of patients. The evidence that diagnosis relied on was clinical symptoms, serum thyroxine, TRAb, thyroid ultrasound and orbital computed tomography. 10 ml of fresh blood yielded the PBMCs by density gradient. For repertoire sequencing, the TCR beta CDR3 regions were amplified from RNA transcripts. First-round RT-PCR employed HTBI primers, with a second-round multiplex PCR after it. TCRdb used MiXCR to reprocess the multiplex PCR reads, holding one entry per CDR3 protein. The profile shows 230,000 or so distinct CDR3 sequences, approximately 42% of them singletons. Trimming took 2 bases from V and 1 from J, leaving 9 bases between them. Germline V CDR1 and CDR2: SGHRS, YFSETQ. The CDR3 covers 15 residues.

Specimen: peripheral blood. The chain recombines TRBV5-1 with TRBJ2-2; D is undetermined. The clonotype comes from an adult man with Graves' ophthalmopathy. CDR3 sequence (DNA): TGCGCCAGCAGCTTTGAGCAGATGAACACCGGGGAGCTGTTTTTT. Residues: CASSFEQMNTGELFF.